This TCR beta chain emerged from a study of early T cells in non-severe SARS-CoV-2 infection. Study as a whole: Bulk RNA isolated from unsorted whole blood underwent sequencing; chains were not paired. Findings of the study overall: Anti-spike CD8 responses were favored in VDJdb matching, and private and CD4 specificities were missed.

Trimming cost V 0 bases and J 3 bases, with 7 bases left between them. Germline V gene data show CDR1 as SGDLS and CDR2 as YYNGEE. CDR3 length: 13 amino acids. Researchers attached unique molecular identifiers to individual cDNA molecules. TCRdb recomputed calls from the 5' RACE reads with MiXCR, one row per CDR3 protein. The table shows tens of thousands of distinct CDR3 sequences, with 8% to 10% occurring only once. This clonotype was recorded many times. Antigen unknown. The chain employs TRBV9 and TRBJ2-7; the D is unclear. The sequence was obtained from an adult who was a healthcare worker with PCR-confirmed SARS-CoV-2 infection or an uninfected control (not recorded which). Specimen: whole blood. The CDR3 reads CASSVDAFYEQYF. The DNA of the CDR3 is TGTGCCAGCAGCGTAGATGCCTTCTACGAGCAGTACTTC.